These 21 T cell receptor beta chains share one sample of origin, sequenced in a study of T cell changes during pregnancy in multiple sclerosis. Assay used: immunoSEQ multiplex PCR; TCRdb lists only in-frame clones, some missing. The profile shows 30,000 to 45,000 clones, approximately 85% of them singletons. This material consisted of CD4+ T cells from peripheral blood mononuclear cells, taken before pregnancy. The receptors here all came from a female donor with multiple sclerosis, enrolled in a pregnancy study.

The V call is TRBV10-3, the J call TRBJ1-1; the D is unclear. Germline V gives CDR1 ENHRY, CDR2 SYGVKD. V was trimmed by 9 bases and J by 2 bases, leaving 16 bases between them. The CDR3 runs to 14 residues. CDR3 amino acids: CAISKSTSNTEAFF. The CDR3 nucleotides read TGTGCCATTTCAAAGTCCACTTCCAACACTGAAGCTTTCTTT.

The J gene is TRBJ1-5, the V gene TRBV11-2, with D perhaps matching TRBD1 (5 bases). Germline CDR1 is SGHAT and CDR2 is FQNNGV. Trimming cost V 6 bases and J 5 bases, with 14 bases left between them. The CDR3 has 14 amino acids. The CDR3 loop reads CASRPGKWDQPQHF. The CDR3 DNA sequence: TGTGCCAGCAGACCAGGGAAATGGGATCAGCCCCAGCATTTT.

This chain's CDR3 is CASRYRGGETQYF. The CDR3 DNA sequence: TGTGCCAGCAGGTACAGGGGAGGAGAGACCCAGTACTTC. The rearrangement joins TRBV5-8 to TRBJ2-5, with D possibly being TRBD1 (7 bases). The CDR3 runs to 13 residues. V was pared by 5 bases and J by 4 bases, with 12 bases between. Germline CDR1 SGHTS, CDR2 YDEGEE.

The chain recombines TRBV28 with TRBJ2-3, with 12 bases lining up with TRBD2. The trim removed 7 bases at V and 4 bases at J, leaving 12 bases unmatched. The CDR3 covers 17 residues. CDR1 MDHEN and CDR2 SYDVKM come from the germline V gene. This CDR3 reads CASIGTSGPQGADTQYF. The CDR3 region has the DNA TGTGCCAGCATCGGGACTAGCGGGCCCCAAGGCGCAGATACGCAGTATTTT. The variable domain in full, completed from reference TRBV28 and TRBJ2-3, reads DVKVTQSSRYLVKRTGEKVFLECVQDMDHENMFWYRQDPGLGLRLIYFSYDVKMKEKGDIPEGYSVSREKKERFSLILESASTNQTSMYLCASIGTSGPQGADTQYFGPGTRLTVL.

The gene calls are TRBV7-6 and TRBJ2-5, with unresolved D. Germline CDR1 is SGHVS and CDR2 is FNYEAQ. The CDR3 runs to 14 residues. Trimming removed 1 base from V and 2 bases from J, with 8 bases in between. The CDR3 loop is CASSLGTSQETQYF. The CDR3 DNA is TGTGCCAGCAGCTTAGGTACTTCTCAAGAGACCCAGTACTTC. Full variable domain (rest looked up from reference TRBV7-6 and TRBJ2-5): GAGVSQSPRYKVTKRGQDVALRCDPISGHVSLYWYRQALGQGPEFLTYFNYEAQQDKSGLPNDRFSAERPEGSISTLTIQRTEQRDSAMYRCASSLGTSQETQYFGPGTRLLVL.

The chain uses TRBV2 and TRBJ2-3; 7 bases align to TRBD2. CDR1 is SNHLY and CDR2 is FYNNEI in the germline V gene. The CDR3 extends over 14 amino acids. After removal of 6 bases from V and 3 bases from J, the junction contained 6 bases not matched to a gene. The CDR3 reads CASRMGGGTDTQYF. CDR3 DNA sequence: TGTGCCAGCAGGATGGGGGGAGGGACAGATACGCAGTATTTT.

The genes are TRBV4-2 and TRBJ2-7, with D possibly being TRBD1 (5 bases). The CDR3 extends over 16 amino acids. CDR1 and CDR2 from the germline V gene are LGHNA and YNFKEQ. V gave up 3 bases and J gave up 0 bases, with 15 bases separating them. Here the CDR3 DNA reads TGTGCCAGCAGCCAGGTACTCCAGGGTGCCTCCTACGAGCAGTACTTC. It translates to CASSQVLQGASYEQYF.

This sequence joins TRBV6-4 and TRBJ2-2; TRBD2 is a possible D gene (5 bases). The germline V and J ends were trimmed by 6 bases and 5 bases, with 10 bases remaining between them. This CDR3 region has 13 residues. CDR1 is MRHNA and CDR2 is SNTAGT in the germline V gene. The CDR3 loop reads CASRASLTGELFF. The CDR3 coding sequence is TGTGCCAGCAGGGCTAGCTTGACCGGGGAGCTGTTTTTT.

This chain uses TRBV6-1 with TRBJ2-7; 10 positions match TRBD1. The J segment lost 2 bases and the V segment lost 7 bases, leaving 8 bases of the junction unmatched. CDR3 size: 15 residues. Germline V gene data show CDR1 as MNHNS and CDR2 as SASEGT. The DNA for the CDR3 is TGTGCCAGCAAGGGGACAGGGGCGGGGGCCTACGAGCAGTACTTC. Translating gives CASKGTGAGAYEQYF.

The rearrangement uses TRBV29-1 and TRBJ1-2; maybe TRBD1 (6 bases). Germline V gene sequence: CDR1 SQVTM, CDR2 ANQGSEA. The V end lost 5 bases, the J end lost 2 bases, and 12 bases lay between the germline ends. The CDR3 extends over 13 amino acids. The CDR3 loop reads CSVTGQSNYGYTF. CDR3 DNA: TGCAGCGTTACCGGACAGTCCAACTATGGCTACACCTTC.

The rearrangement uses TRBV9 and TRBJ1-2; D is possibly TRBD1 (5 bases). Germline CDR1 reads SGDLS; CDR2 reads YYNGEE. The CDR3 runs to 14 residues. Trimming took 5 bases from V and 2 from J, leaving 13 bases between them. The CDR3 DNA reads TGTGCCAGCAGGACCCCGGGGGAGAACTATGGCTACACCTTC. Amino acid sequence: CASRTPGENYGYTF.

A single count supports this clone. The J gene is TRBJ2-1, the V gene TRBV28; D might be TRBD1 (5 bases). Germline V lookup: CDR1 MDHEN, CDR2 SYDVKM. Trimming took 6 bases from V and 9 from J, leaving 9 bases between them. The CDR3 is 11 amino acids. CDR3: CASRDTTEQFF. In nucleotides, the CDR3 is TGTGCCAGCAGGGACACCACTGAGCAGTTCTTC.

This clone occurred a few times. The V and J genes are TRBV4-2 and TRBJ2-3, with a possible D match to TRBD2 (6 bases). V gave up 0 bases and J gave up 2 bases, with 12 bases separating them. The germline CDR1 and CDR2 sequences are LGHNA and YNFKEQ. This CDR3 spans 16 amino acids. The CDR3 DNA reads TGTGCCAGCAGCCAAGATAGGGGACTTCCCACAGATACGCAGTATTTT. This gives the protein CASSQDRGLPTDTQYF.

The chain joins TRBV29-1 to TRBJ1-2; TRBD1 agrees at 8 bases. The V segment lost 7 bases and the J segment 4 bases; nucleotides outside the gene matches: 5. This CDR3 spans 12 amino acids. CDR1 is SQVTM, CDR2 ANQGSEA, per germline. The DNA of the CDR3 is TGCAGCGACGACAGGGGCGGCTATGGCTACACCTTC. It codes for CSDDRGGYGYTF.

V usage is TRBV5-6 and J usage is TRBJ2-5; possible D gene TRBD2, 5 bases. Germline V CDR1 and CDR2: SGHDT, YYEEEE. The CDR3 has 13 residues. The V gene lost 0 bases and the J gene lost 3 bases, with 6 bases spanning the gap. CDR3 DNA: TGTGCCAGCAGCTTGGCGGGGAAAGAGACCCAGTACTTC. Its protein product is CASSLAGKETQYF.

This chain connects TRBV7-9 to TRBJ1-4; unclear D gene. The V and J ends lost 1 base and 0 bases respectively, with 9 bases between them. The CDR3 is made up of 16 amino acids. Germline-derived CDR1 and CDR2 are SEHNR and FQNEAQ (reference sequence). The CDR3 bases are TGTGCCAGCAGCTTAGATGACGGGGCAACTAATGAAAAACTGTTTTTT. Its protein product is CASSLDDGATNEKLFF.

J is TRBJ2-7 and V is TRBV5-1, with 10 bases identical to TRBD2. Germline V gene sequence: CDR1 SGHRS, CDR2 YFSETQ. CDR3 length: 18 amino acids. With V trimmed by 0 bases and J by 1 base, 10 bases remained unmatched. The CDR3, as DNA: TGCGCCAGCAGCTTGGCCACCCTCCGGACTAGCGGTTCCTACGAGCAGTACTTC. Encoded protein: CASSLATLRTSGSYEQYF.

This clone is classed as medium-sized. This chain connects TRBV7-9 to TRBJ1-2, with TRBD1 matching over 7 bases. Trimming took 2 bases from V and 6 from J; bases not matched to a gene: 3. CDR3 length: 13 amino acids. The germline V gene encodes CDR1 SEHNR and CDR2 FQNEAQ (reference sequence). The CDR3 DNA follows: TGTGCCAGCAGCTTAACAGGGGTAGATGGCTACACCTTC. Its translation is CASSLTGVDGYTF.

There are a few counts of this clone. The rearrangement links TRBV25-1 to TRBJ1-1; no clear D gene. Germline CDR1 MGHDK, CDR2 SYGVNS. Trimming removed 3 bases from V and 1 base from J, with 12 bases in between. This CDR3 contains 15 residues. CDR3 in DNA: TGTGCCAGCAGTGACAAGTGGGCCGAGAACACTGAAGCTTTCTTT. It specifies CASSDKWAENTEAFF. Based on the CDR3 plus reference TRBV25-1 and TRBJ1-1, the full variable domain is EADIYQTPRYLVIGTGKKITLECSQTMGHDKMYWYQQDPGMELHLIHYSYGVNSTEKGDLSSESTVSRIRTEHFPLTLESARPSHTSQYLCASSDKWAENTEAFFGQGTRLTVV.

This chain connects TRBV4-1 to TRBJ2-3, with D perhaps TRBD1 (6 bases). Trimming removed 4 bases at V and 4 bases at J, with 9 bases between. Germline CDR1 reads MGHRA; CDR2 reads YSYEKL. The length of the CDR3 is 13 residues. CDR3 nucleotides: TGCGCCAGCAGCCCCAAGGGGGCAGATACGCAGTATTTT. Translated: CASSPKGADTQYF.

The gene calls are TRBV10-3 and TRBJ2-5, with TRBD1 matching over 8 bases. J gave up 1 base and V 8 bases, and 6 bases lay outside the gene matches. This CDR3 has 14 residues. The germline CDR1 and CDR2 sequences are ENHRY and SYGVKD. CDR3 nucleotide sequence: TGTGCCATCCAAAAGACAGGGGCCCAAGAGACCCAGTACTTC. It is translated as CAIQKTGAQETQYF.